These T cell receptor beta chains were read from a single sample in a study of cytomegalovirus exposure and HLA in healthy donors. Libraries were prepared by immunoSEQ multiplex PCR; TCRdb keeps only in-frame clonotypes and omits some of them. Of 150,000 to 250,000 clones in the sample, less than 80% are singletons; the top ten hold 4.4%. Sequenced material: PBMCs. These TCRs come from a woman in her 30s in good health and CMV-seropositive. Each CDR3 is given with its conserved first and last residue. The order of the fields is clone size, D gene, J gene, V gene, CDR3 protein, CDR3 DNA. The D gene is left open where the match is weak. Expanded clones get a size class; other rows say once, few or many, or leave the size out.

clone_size: .
d_call: TRBD1
j_call: TRBJ2-1
v_call: TRBV19
cdr3_aa: CASTARGTGPYNEQFF
cdr3_nt: TGTGCCAGTACCGCGCGCGGGACAGGACCCTACAATGAGCAGTTCTTC

clone_size: few
d_call: .
j_call: TRBJ2-3
v_call: TRBV29-1
cdr3_aa: CSVGGGRQTDTQYF
cdr3_nt: TGCAGCGTTGGAGGAGGGAGACAGACAGATACGCAGTATTTT

clone_size: .
d_call: TRBD1
j_call: TRBJ2-7
v_call: TRBV9
cdr3_aa: CASSATGITESITEQYF
cdr3_nt: TGTGCCAGCAGCGCGACAGGGATAACGGAGTCGATTACGGAGCAGTACTTC

clone_size: once
d_call: .
j_call: TRBJ2-7
v_call: TRBV11-3
cdr3_aa: CASSSGLLFGEQYF
cdr3_nt: TGTGCCAGCAGCTCCGGACTTCTATTCGGCGAGCAGTACTTC

clone_size: once
d_call: TRBD2
j_call: TRBJ2-1
v_call: TRBV19
cdr3_aa: CASLTTSGAYNEQFF
cdr3_nt: TGTGCCAGCCTGACGACTAGCGGGGCCTACAATGAGCAGTTCTTC

clone_size: .
d_call: .
j_call: TRBJ2-3
v_call: TRBV5-8
cdr3_aa: CASSKPGRDTQYF
cdr3_nt: TGTGCCAGCAGCAAACCGGGTCGAGATACGCAGTATTTT

clone_size: few
d_call: TRBD2
j_call: TRBJ2-3
v_call: TRBV7-6
cdr3_aa: CASSRAGGPGDTQYF
cdr3_nt: TGTGCCAGCAGCCGAGCGGGGGGGCCGGGAGATACGCAGTATTTT

clone_size: .
d_call: .
j_call: TRBJ2-3
v_call: TRBV6-5
cdr3_aa: CASSLVEADTQYF
cdr3_nt: TGTGCCAGCAGCTTAGTTGAGGCAGATACGCAGTATTTT

clone_size: once
d_call: .
j_call: TRBJ2-2
v_call: TRBV2
cdr3_aa: CASSLARTGELFF
cdr3_nt: TGTGCCAGCAGTCTAGCCCGCACCGGGGAGCTGTTTTTT

clone_size: .
d_call: TRBD1
j_call: TRBJ2-2
v_call: TRBV7-2
cdr3_aa: CASSLGGQGVPALFF
cdr3_nt: TGTGCCAGCAGCTTAGGGGGACAGGGTGTCCCGGCGCTGTTTTTT

clone_size: .
d_call: .
j_call: TRBJ2-7
v_call: TRBV7-9
cdr3_aa: CASSLRPGGPSYEQYF
cdr3_nt: TGTGCCAGCAGCTTAAGGCCCGGGGGACCGTCCTACGAGCAGTACTTC

clone_size: once
d_call: TRBD1
j_call: TRBJ1-4
v_call: TRBV11-3
cdr3_aa: CASSSGQGRNEKLFF
cdr3_nt: TGTGCCAGCAGCTCCGGACAGGGACGGAATGAAAAACTGTTTTTT

clone_size: .
d_call: .
j_call: TRBJ2-1
v_call: TRBV5-1
cdr3_aa: CASSLAENEYNEQFF
cdr3_nt: TGCGCCAGCAGCTTGGCCGAAAACGAGTACAATGAGCAGTTCTTC

clone_size: few
d_call: TRBD2
j_call: TRBJ2-7
v_call: TRBV6-4
cdr3_aa: CASSDGTSGSEQYF
cdr3_nt: TGTGCCAGCAGTGACGGGACTAGCGGGAGCGAGCAGTACTTC

clone_size: .
d_call: TRBD1
j_call: TRBJ1-1
v_call: TRBV5-1
cdr3_aa: CASSGGNRGRLVSTEAFF
cdr3_nt: TGCGCCAGCAGCGGGGGGAACAGGGGGCGGCTGGTTAGCACTGAAGCTTTCTTT

clone_size: .
d_call: .
j_call: TRBJ1-2
v_call: TRBV10-1
cdr3_aa: CASSADSYGYTF
cdr3_nt: TGCGCCAGCAGCGCAGACTCCTATGGCTACACCTTC

clone_size: once
d_call: TRBD2
j_call: TRBJ2-7
v_call: TRBV7-2
cdr3_aa: CASSLLSPDLAGHSYEQYF
cdr3_nt: TGTGCCAGCAGCTTATTGTCACCGGATCTAGCGGGCCACTCCTACGAGCAGTACTTC

clone_size: .
d_call: TRBD1
j_call: TRBJ1-2
v_call: TRBV4-3
cdr3_aa: CASSQDRTGLSNYGYTF
cdr3_nt: TGCGCCAGCAGCCAAGATCGGACAGGCCTTTCTAACTATGGCTACACCTTC

clone_size: .
d_call: .
j_call: TRBJ1-5
v_call: TRBV13
cdr3_aa: CASSSLRGAGQPQHF
cdr3_nt: TGTGCCAGCAGCTCCCTAAGGGGTGCTGGACAGCCCCAGCATTTT

clone_size: .
d_call: TRBD1
j_call: TRBJ1-2
v_call: TRBV27
cdr3_aa: CASRTLQGGGGYTF
cdr3_nt: TGTGCCAGCAGAACCCTGCAGGGGGGAGGAGGCTACACCTTC

clone_size: few
d_call: .
j_call: TRBJ1-1
v_call: TRBV9
cdr3_aa: CASSVEGGNTEAFF
cdr3_nt: TGTGCCAGCAGCGTAGAAGGAGGGAACACTGAAGCTTTCTTT

clone_size: .
d_call: .
j_call: TRBJ1-5
v_call: TRBV10-1
cdr3_aa: CASGRQRGQPQHF
cdr3_nt: TGCGCCAGCGGTCGACAGCGAGGTCAGCCCCAGCATTTT

clone_size: few
d_call: .
j_call: TRBJ2-2
v_call: TRBV4-3
cdr3_aa: CASSQDRGLNTGELFF
cdr3_nt: TGCGCCAGCAGCCAAGATAGAGGACTTAACACCGGGGAGCTGTTTTTT

clone_size: few
d_call: .
j_call: TRBJ2-2
v_call: TRBV11-2
cdr3_aa: CASSLGPYTGELFF
cdr3_nt: TGTGCCAGCAGCTTAGGGCCGTACACCGGGGAGCTGTTTTTT

clone_size: .
d_call: .
j_call: TRBJ2-7
v_call: TRBV2
cdr3_aa: CASSPPRGGPYEQYF
cdr3_nt: TGTGCCAGCAGTCCTCCCCGCGGAGGCCCCTACGAGCAGTACTTC

clone_size: .
d_call: TRBD1
j_call: TRBJ2-2
v_call: TRBV11-2
cdr3_aa: CASSSPTGHGELFF
cdr3_nt: TGTGCCAGCAGCTCACCGACAGGGCACGGGGAGCTGTTTTTT

clone_size: .
d_call: TRBD2
j_call: TRBJ2-2
v_call: TRBV5-4
cdr3_aa: CASSLGGASGTGELFF
cdr3_nt: TGTGCCAGCAGCCTCGGGGGGGCGTCGGGAACCGGGGAGCTGTTTTTT

clone_size: .
d_call: TRBD1
j_call: TRBJ2-7
v_call: TRBV19
cdr3_aa: CASSPGTGRIYEQYF
cdr3_nt: TGTGCCAGTAGTCCCGGGACAGGCCGCATTTACGAGCAGTACTTC

clone_size: once
d_call: .
j_call: TRBJ2-1
v_call: TRBV7-2
cdr3_aa: CASSLLGIEQFF
cdr3_nt: TGTGCCAGCAGCTTATTGGGCATTGAGCAGTTCTTC

clone_size: .
d_call: .
j_call: TRBJ2-3
v_call: TRBV5-4
cdr3_aa: CASSPGVTGDADTQYF
cdr3_nt: TGTGCCAGCAGCCCAGGGGTGACAGGAGACGCAGATACGCAGTATTTT

clone_size: once
d_call: .
j_call: TRBJ2-1
v_call: TRBV7-9
cdr3_aa: CASSFLEGLFYNEQFF
cdr3_nt: TGTGCCAGCAGCTTCTTGGAGGGGCTCTTCTACAATGAGCAGTTCTTC

clone_size: .
d_call: TRBD2
j_call: TRBJ2-2
v_call: TRBV5-1
cdr3_aa: CASSLTRTSGSGELFF
cdr3_nt: TGCGCCAGCAGCTTGACGAGGACTAGCGGGTCCGGGGAGCTGTTTTTT